The clone carrying this T cell receptor (beta chain) has just a few counts. The antigen is not known. Germline V lookup: CDR1 DFQATT, CDR2 SNEGSKA (reference sequence). Trimming pared 6 bases from V and 4 bases from J, leaving 11 bases between. The CDR3 covers 12 residues. Included in the TCR beta cDNA libraries were unique molecular identifiers. T cells numbering about 0.85 to 11 million yielded cDNA molecules that totaled about 500,000. From the PCR reads, TCRdb called clonotypes with MiXCR, one entry per CDR3 protein. The sample holds hundreds of thousands of distinct CDR3 sequences, about 40% seen once. The sample belongs to a study of post-analysis software for immune sequencing data. Overall study: Multiple sclerosis in the patients followed relapsing-remitting, secondary progressive and progressive-relapsing courses. The study, taken as a whole, reports: By F measure, strong co-clustering occurred among samples prepared in the same batch. Among multiple sclerosis patients, normalized Chao1 diversity was significantly below that of controls. A handful of TRBV segments appeared more often in patients than in controls, and TRBV5-6, TRBV5-1 and TRBV20-1 were among these.

The V and J genes are TRBV20-1 and TRBJ2-3; possibly TRBD2 for D (5 bases). This sequence was found in a girl under 10 years old with multiple sclerosis. Source material: blood. The CDR3 coding sequence is TGCAGTGCCCGGACTCAGCCAGATACGCAGTATTTT. Translated, it gives CSARTQPDTQYF.